The clone carrying this TCR beta chain was found a few times. Antigen unknown. V lost 0 bases, J lost 5 bases, and 14 bases lay in between. Germline V gives CDR1 SGHDT, CDR2 YYEEEE. The CDR3 has 15 residues. Data came from immunoSEQ multiplex PCR; TCRdb stores just in-frame clones and leaves some out. The sample contains approximately 92,000 clones, 68% of which appear only once. These data belong to a study of shared clonotypes between healthy human individuals. Findings and caveats of the study: Sequencing depth was expected to affect clonotype sharing among donors.

The receptor's source is a man aged 25 to 40 in good health. Sequencing was carried out using memory CD8+ T cells sorted from blood. Subset indicated: CD45RO+ cells pooled with CCR7-negative TemRA cells. The gene calls are TRBV5-6 and TRBJ1-1; no clear D. The DNA of the CDR3 is TGTGCCAGCAGCTTGGCGGGCGGAGGAGGTACTGAAGCTTTCTTT. This translates into CASSLAGGGGTEAFF.